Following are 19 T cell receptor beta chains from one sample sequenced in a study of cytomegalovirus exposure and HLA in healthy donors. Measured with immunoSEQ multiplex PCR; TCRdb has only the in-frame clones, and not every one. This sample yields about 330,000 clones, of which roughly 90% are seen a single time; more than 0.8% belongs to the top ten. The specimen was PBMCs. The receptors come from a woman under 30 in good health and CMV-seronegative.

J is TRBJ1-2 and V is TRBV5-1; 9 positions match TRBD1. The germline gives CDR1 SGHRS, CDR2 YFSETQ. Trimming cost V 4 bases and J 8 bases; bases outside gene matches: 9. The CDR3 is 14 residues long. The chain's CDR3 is CASSGGQGWGGYTF. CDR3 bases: TGCGCCAGCAGCGGCGGACAGGGGTGGGGAGGCTACACCTTC.

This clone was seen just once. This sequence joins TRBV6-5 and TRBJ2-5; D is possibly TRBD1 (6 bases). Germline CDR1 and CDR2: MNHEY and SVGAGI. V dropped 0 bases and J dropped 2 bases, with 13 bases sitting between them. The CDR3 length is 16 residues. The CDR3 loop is CASSYSWDTFQETQYF. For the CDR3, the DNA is TGTGCCAGCAGTTACTCGTGGGACACCTTTCAAGAGACCCAGTACTTC.

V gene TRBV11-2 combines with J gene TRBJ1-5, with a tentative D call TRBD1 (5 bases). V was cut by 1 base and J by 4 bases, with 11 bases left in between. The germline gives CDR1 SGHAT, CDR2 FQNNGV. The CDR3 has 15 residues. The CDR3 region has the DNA TGTGCCAGCAGCTTAGGACAGCCTGGTAATCAGCCCCAGCATTTT. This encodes CASSLGQPGNQPQHF.

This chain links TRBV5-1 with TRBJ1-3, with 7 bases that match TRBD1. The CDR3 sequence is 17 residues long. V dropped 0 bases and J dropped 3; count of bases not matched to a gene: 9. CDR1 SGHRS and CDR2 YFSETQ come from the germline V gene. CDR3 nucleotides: TGCGCCAGCAGCTTGGCCGGCGGGCCAGGGGGTGGAAACACCATATATTTT. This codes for CASSLAGGPGGGNTIYF. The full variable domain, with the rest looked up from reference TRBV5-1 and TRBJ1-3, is KAGVTQTPRYLIKTRGQQVTLSCSPISGHRSVSWYQQTPGQGLQFLFEYFSETQRNKGNFPGRFSGRQFSNSRSEMNVSTLELGDSALYLCASSLAGGPGGGNTIYFGEGSWLTVV.

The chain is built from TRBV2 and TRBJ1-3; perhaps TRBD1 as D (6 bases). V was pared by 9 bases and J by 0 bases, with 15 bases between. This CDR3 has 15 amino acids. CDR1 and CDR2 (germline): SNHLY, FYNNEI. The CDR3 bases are TGTGCCAGACAGTACAGGGTAGTCTCTGGAAACACCATATATTTT. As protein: CARQYRVVSGNTIYF.

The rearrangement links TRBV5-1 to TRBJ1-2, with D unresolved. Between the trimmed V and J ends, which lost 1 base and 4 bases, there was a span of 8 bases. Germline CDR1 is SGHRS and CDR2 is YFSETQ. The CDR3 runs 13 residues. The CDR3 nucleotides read TGCGCCAGCAGCTTGACTGGGCCCTATGGCTACACCTTC. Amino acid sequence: CASSLTGPYGYTF.

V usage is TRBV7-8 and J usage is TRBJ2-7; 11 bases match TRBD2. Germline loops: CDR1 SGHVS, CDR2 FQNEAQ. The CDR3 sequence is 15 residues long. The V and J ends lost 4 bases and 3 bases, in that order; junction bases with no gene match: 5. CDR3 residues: CASSSTSGMLYEQYF. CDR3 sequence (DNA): TGTGCCAGCAGCTCGACTAGCGGGATGCTCTACGAGCAGTACTTC.

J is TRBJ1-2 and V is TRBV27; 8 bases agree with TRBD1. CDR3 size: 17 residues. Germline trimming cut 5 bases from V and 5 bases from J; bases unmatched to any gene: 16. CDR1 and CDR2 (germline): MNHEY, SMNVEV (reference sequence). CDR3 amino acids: CASSTGRTGSPFYGYTF. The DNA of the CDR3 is TGTGCCAGCAGTACTGGCCGGACAGGGTCCCCCTTTTATGGCTACACCTTC.

CDR3 sequence: CASSLGAQVQETQYF. As DNA, the CDR3 is TGTGCCAGCAGCTTGGGGGCACAGGTCCAAGAGACCCAGTACTTC. The chain recombines TRBV7-9 with TRBJ2-5, with D perhaps matching TRBD1 (6 bases). The CDR3 has 15 residues. Germline CDR1 is SEHNR and CDR2 is FQNEAQ (reference sequence). V lost 3 bases, J lost 1 base, and 12 bases lay in between.

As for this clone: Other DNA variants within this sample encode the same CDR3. For the CDR3, the DNA is TGCGCCAGCAGCTCTTCAGGGGGTAACACTGAAGCTTTCTTT. Its translation: CASSSSGGNTEAFF. The rearrangement joins TRBV5-1 to TRBJ1-1; TRBD1 agrees at 7 bases. The CDR3 spans 14 residues. Germline V gives CDR1 SGHRS, CDR2 YFSETQ. V gave up 3 bases and J gave up 2 bases; unmatched junction bases: 4.

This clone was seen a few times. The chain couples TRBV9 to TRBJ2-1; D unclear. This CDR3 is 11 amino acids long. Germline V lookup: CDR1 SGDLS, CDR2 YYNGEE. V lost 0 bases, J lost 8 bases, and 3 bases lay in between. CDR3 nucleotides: TGTGCCAGCAGCGTAGCGGATGAGCAGTTCTTC. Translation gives CASSVADEQFF.

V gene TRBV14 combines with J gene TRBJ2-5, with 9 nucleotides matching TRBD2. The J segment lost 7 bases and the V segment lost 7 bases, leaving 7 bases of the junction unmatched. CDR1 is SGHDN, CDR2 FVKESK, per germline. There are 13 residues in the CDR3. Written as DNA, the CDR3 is TGTGCCAGCACGCTGGGACTAGCCAGGACCCAGTACTTC. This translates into CASTLGLARTQYF.

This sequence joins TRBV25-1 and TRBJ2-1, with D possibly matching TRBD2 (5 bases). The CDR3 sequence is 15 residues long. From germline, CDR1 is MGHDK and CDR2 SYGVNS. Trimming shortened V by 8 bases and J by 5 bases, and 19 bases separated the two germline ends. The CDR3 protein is CASLADYLADNEQFF. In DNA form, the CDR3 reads TGTGCCAGCCTAGCCGACTACTTAGCTGACAATGAGCAGTTCTTC.

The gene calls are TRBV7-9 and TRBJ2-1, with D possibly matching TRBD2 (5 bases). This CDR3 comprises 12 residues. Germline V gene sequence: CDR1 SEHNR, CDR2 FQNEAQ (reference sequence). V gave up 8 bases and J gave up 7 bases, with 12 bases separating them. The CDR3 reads CASAKAGNEQFF. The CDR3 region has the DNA TGTGCCAGCGCAAAGGCGGGTAATGAGCAGTTCTTC.

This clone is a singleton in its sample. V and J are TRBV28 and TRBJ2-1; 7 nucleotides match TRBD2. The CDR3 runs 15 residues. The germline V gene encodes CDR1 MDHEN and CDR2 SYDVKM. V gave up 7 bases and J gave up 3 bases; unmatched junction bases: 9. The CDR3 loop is CASTPGGSYYNEQFF. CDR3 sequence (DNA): TGTGCCAGCACCCCGGGCGGGAGTTACTACAATGAGCAGTTCTTC.

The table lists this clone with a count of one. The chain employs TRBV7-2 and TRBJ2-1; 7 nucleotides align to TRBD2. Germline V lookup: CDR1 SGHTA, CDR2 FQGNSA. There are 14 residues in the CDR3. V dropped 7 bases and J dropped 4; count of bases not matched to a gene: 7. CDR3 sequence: CASIESSGYNEQFF. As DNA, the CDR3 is TGTGCCAGCATTGAGTCTAGCGGTTACAATGAGCAGTTCTTC.

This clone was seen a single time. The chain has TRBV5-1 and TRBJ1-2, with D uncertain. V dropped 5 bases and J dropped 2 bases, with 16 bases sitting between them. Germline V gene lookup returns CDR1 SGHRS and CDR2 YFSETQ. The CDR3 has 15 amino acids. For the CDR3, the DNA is TGCGCCAGCAGTTCCGGTCTAACCCTAAACTATGGCTACACCTTC. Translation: CASSSGLTLNYGYTF.

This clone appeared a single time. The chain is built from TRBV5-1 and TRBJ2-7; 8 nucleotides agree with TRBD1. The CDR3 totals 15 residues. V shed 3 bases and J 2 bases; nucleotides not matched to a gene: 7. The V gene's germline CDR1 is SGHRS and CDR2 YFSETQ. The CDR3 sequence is CASSSGTGLPYEQYF. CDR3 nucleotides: TGCGCCAGCAGCTCCGGGACAGGACTTCCCTACGAGCAGTACTTC. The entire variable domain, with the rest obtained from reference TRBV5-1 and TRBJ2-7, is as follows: KAGVTQTPRYLIKTRGQQVTLSCSPISGHRSVSWYQQTPGQGLQFLFEYFSETQRNKGNFPGRFSGRQFSNSRSEMNVSTLELGDSALYLCASSSGTGLPYEQYFGPGTRLTVT.

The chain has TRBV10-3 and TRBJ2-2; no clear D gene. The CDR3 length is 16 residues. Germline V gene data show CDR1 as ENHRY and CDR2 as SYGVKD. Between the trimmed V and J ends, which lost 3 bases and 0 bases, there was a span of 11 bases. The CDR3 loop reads CAISESAGSNTGELFF. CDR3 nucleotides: TGTGCCATCAGTGAATCGGCCGGGTCGAACACCGGGGAGCTGTTTTTT.